Each of the 17 T cell receptor beta chains below was sequenced from the same sample in a study of identical twins. TCRdb itself ran the 5' RACE reads through MiXCR, one entry per CDR3 protein. The table lists some 500,000 distinct CDR3 sequences, less than 25% of them singletons, with approximately 0.95% in the top ten. A further study also used this sample, focusing on T cells expressing NK-cell markers.

The sequenced sample consisted of CD4+ T cells sorted from blood. These TCRs come from a woman between 18 and 29 years old in good health.

V and J are TRBV12-3 or TRBV12-4 and TRBJ1-2; perhaps TRBD1 as D (5 bases). The V end lost 4 bases, the J end lost 8 bases, and 8 bases lay between the germline ends. The CDR3 is made up of 11 amino acids. This chain's CDR3 is CASSYWDGYTF. Written as DNA, the CDR3 is TGTGCCAGCAGTTACTGGGACGGCTACACCTTC.

The chain combines TRBV27 with TRBJ2-5, with 7 bases fitting TRBD2. After removal of 2 bases from V and 4 bases from J, the junction contained 4 bases not matched to a gene. Germline V gene lookup returns CDR1 MNHEY and CDR2 SMNVEV (reference sequence). The CDR3 totals 14 residues. CDR3 DNA: TGTGCCAGCAGTTTAAGATGGGGGGGAGAGACCCAGTACTTC. Amino acids: CASSLRWGGETQYF.

The table lists this clonotype with a few counts. The chain joins TRBV6-5 to TRBJ2-4; perhaps D is TRBD1 or TRBD2 (6 bases each). This CDR3 is built from 15 residues. Trimming took 0 bases from V and 7 from J, leaving 13 bases between them. The germline V gene encodes CDR1 MNHEY and CDR2 SVGAGI. The CDR3 loop is CASSYSWQGRNIQYF. Here the CDR3 DNA reads TGTGCCAGCAGTTACTCGTGGCAGGGGAGGAACATTCAGTACTTC.

This clonotype was observed a few times. V gene TRBV20-1 combines with J gene TRBJ2-5; 7 bases fit TRBD2. Germline V gives CDR1 DFQATT, CDR2 SNEGSKA (reference sequence). The CDR3 covers 13 residues. The ends lost 5 bases at V and 4 bases at J; junction bases unmatched: 7. CDR3 residues: CSAERGGGETQYF. In nucleotides, the CDR3 is TGCAGTGCTGAGAGGGGCGGGGGAGAGACCCAGTACTTC.

This clonotype showed up just a few times. The gene calls are TRBV6-5 and TRBJ2-7, with D tentatively TRBD2 (6 bases). The CDR3 sequence is 16 residues long. The V end lost 3 bases, the J end lost 6 bases, and 21 bases lay between the germline ends. Germline V gene lookup returns CDR1 MNHEY and CDR2 SVGAGI. This CDR3 is CASSYGGGLGTGEQYF. The CDR3 nucleotides read TGTGCCAGCAGTTATGGTGGAGGGCTTGGTACGGGCGAGCAGTACTTC.

This clonotype was recorded at least ten times. The chain combines TRBV10-3 with TRBJ1-5; D not certain. CDR3 length: 13 residues. The germline V gene encodes CDR1 ENHRY and CDR2 SYGVKD. V lost 1 base and J lost 4, with 5 bases in between. In DNA, the CDR3 is TGTGCCATCAGTGAGTTAGGGAATCAGCCCCAGCATTTT. Translating it yields CAISELGNQPQHF.

This clonotype was counted a few times. The rearrangement uses TRBV15 and TRBJ1-2; D call uncertain. Germline V gene data show CDR1 as LNHNV and CDR2 as YYDKDF (reference sequence). Trimming took off 3 bases at V and 8 bases at J, with 13 bases between the two ends. The CDR3 sequence is 13 residues long. DNA for the CDR3: TGTGCCACCAGCAGGGGTAATACAGAGGGCTACACCTTC. It codes for CATSRGNTEGYTF.

This chain connects TRBV20-1 to TRBJ2-1; 12 bases agree with TRBD1. Germline lookup yields CDR1 DFQATT and CDR2 SNEGSKA (reference sequence). With 1 base clipped from V and 7 bases from J, the junction kept 8 bases outside the gene matches. This CDR3 region has 16 residues. The CDR3 loop is CSARGPGQGAVNEQFF. The CDR3, as DNA: TGCAGTGCTAGAGGGCCGGGACAGGGGGCTGTTAATGAGCAGTTCTTC.

This clonotype appeared a few times. This chain uses TRBV5-4 with TRBJ2-5; D may match TRBD1 or TRBD2 (6 bases each). V shed 3 bases and J shed 1 base, with 10 bases lying between them. Germline CDR1 and CDR2: SGHNT and YYREEE (reference sequence). This CDR3 is built from 14 residues. For the CDR3, the DNA is TGTGCCAGCAGCTGGCGGGACACCCAAGAGACCCAGTACTTC. This translates into CASSWRDTQETQYF.

Written as DNA, the CDR3 is TGTGCCAGCAGCTTGGCCTCCGACGGTACAGATACGCAGTATTTT. Translating it yields CASSLASDGTDTQYF. This chain uses TRBV7-2 with TRBJ2-3, with D unresolved. Germline values: CDR1 SGHTA, CDR2 FQGNSA. V dropped 3 bases and J dropped 3 bases, with 13 bases sitting between them. This CDR3 spans 15 amino acids.

This clonotype appeared a few times. The chain uses TRBV20-1 and TRBJ1-2; D not certain. Germline CDR1 DFQATT, CDR2 SNEGSKA (reference sequence). V was pared by 0 bases and J by 6 bases, with 20 bases between. The CDR3 is 16 amino acids. The CDR3 bases are TGCAGTGCTAGAGATCAAGGGCGGCCCTCCCAAGATGGCTACACCTTC. Translated, it gives CSARDQGRPSQDGYTF.

The V gene is TRBV4-2, the J gene TRBJ1-1, with 8 bases that match TRBD1. Germline values: CDR1 LGHNA, CDR2 YNFKEQ. The CDR3 sequence is 15 residues long. The V and J ends lost 1 base and 5 bases, in that order; junction bases with no gene match: 6. CDR3 region: CASSQVRGPGTEAFF. For the CDR3, the DNA is TGTGCCAGCAGCCAAGTCAGGGGGCCTGGAACTGAAGCTTTCTTT.

The rearrangement links TRBV5-1 to TRBJ2-7, with 11 nucleotides matching TRBD1. The ends lost 4 bases at V and 6 bases at J; junction bases unmatched: 6. This CDR3 has 14 residues. Looked up from germline, CDR1 is SGHRS and CDR2 is YFSETQ. The CDR3 coding sequence is TGCGCCAGCAGCGGGAGGGACAGGGGGACCGAGCAGTACTTC. Its protein is CASSGRDRGTEQYF.

This chain links TRBV15 with TRBJ2-1; TRBD1 matches 7 bases. This CDR3 region has 13 residues. CDR1 is LNHNV and CDR2 is YYDKDF in the germline V gene (reference sequence). V shed 3 bases, J shed 7 bases, and the junction held 3 bases outside the gene matches. As DNA, the CDR3 is TGTGCCACCAGCAGGACAGGGATGAATGAGCAGTTCTTC. Its translation is CATSRTGMNEQFF.

The V gene is TRBV28, the J gene TRBJ1-2; D is uncertain. Germline lookup yields CDR1 MDHEN and CDR2 SYDVKM. V was shortened by 4 bases and J by 6 bases, with 6 bases between the two germline ends. This CDR3 region has 11 residues. The CDR3 DNA sequence: TGTGCCAGCAGTTCCGGGGATGGCTACACCTTC. This sequence encodes CASSSGDGYTF.

The table lists this clonotype with a count of one. V gene TRBV5-1 combines with J gene TRBJ2-3; D is uncertain. V was trimmed by 1 base and J by 2 bases, leaving 8 bases between them. The CDR3 length is 14 residues. Germline CDR1 SGHRS, CDR2 YFSETQ. This chain's CDR3 is CASSLIGSTDTQYF. DNA of the CDR3: TGCGCCAGCAGCTTGATAGGGTCCACAGATACGCAGTATTTT.

The rearrangement joins TRBV30 to TRBJ2-7; possible D gene TRBD1, 6 bases. The V end lost 0 bases, the J end lost 5 bases, and 8 bases lay between the germline ends. CDR3 length: 12 residues. From germline, CDR1 is GTSNPN and CDR2 SVGIG (reference sequence). CDR3 DNA sequence: TGTGCCTGGAGTGTACGGGACAACGAGCAGTACTTC. It codes for CAWSVRDNEQYF.